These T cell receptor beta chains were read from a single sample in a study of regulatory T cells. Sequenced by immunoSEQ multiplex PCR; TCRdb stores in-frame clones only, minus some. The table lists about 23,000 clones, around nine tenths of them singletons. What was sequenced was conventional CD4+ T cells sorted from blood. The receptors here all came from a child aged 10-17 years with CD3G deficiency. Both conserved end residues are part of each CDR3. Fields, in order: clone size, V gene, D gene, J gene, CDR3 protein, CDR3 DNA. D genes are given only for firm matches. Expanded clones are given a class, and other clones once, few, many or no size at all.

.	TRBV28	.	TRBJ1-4	CASSVGGATNEKLFF	TGTGCCAGCAGTGTGGGGGGAGCAACTAATGAAAAACTGTTTTTT
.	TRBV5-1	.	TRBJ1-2	CASSLSGYGYTF	TGCGCCAGCAGCTTGTCTGGGTACGGCTACACCTTC
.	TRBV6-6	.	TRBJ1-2	CASSPRTSYGYTF	TGTGCCAGCAGCCCCCGGACATCCTATGGCTACACCTTC
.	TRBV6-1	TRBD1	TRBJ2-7	CASSEAYRGLYEQYF	TGTGCCAGCAGTGAAGCGTATAGGGGGCTCTACGAGCAGTACTTC
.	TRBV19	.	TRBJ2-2	CASSVDSRYTGELFF	TGTGCCAGTAGTGTCGACTCGAGATACACCGGGGAGCTGTTTTTT
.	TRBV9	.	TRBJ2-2	CASSPGTGELFF	TGTGCCAGCAGCCCAGGCACCGGGGAGCTGTTTTTT
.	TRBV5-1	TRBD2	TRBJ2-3	CASSSGLAANTQYF	TGCGCCAGCAGCTCGGGACTAGCGGCCAATACGCAGTATTTT
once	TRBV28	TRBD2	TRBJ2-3	CASSRSGSGTDTQYF	TGTGCCAGCAGCCGAAGCGGGAGTGGCACAGATACGCAGTATTTT
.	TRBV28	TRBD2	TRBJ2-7	CASSPSGSSRYEQYF	TGTGCCAGCAGTCCTAGCGGGAGTAGCCGCTACGAGCAGTACTTC
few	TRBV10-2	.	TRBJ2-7	CASSSRVDGSYEQYF	TGCGCCAGCAGTTCCAGGGTGGACGGGTCCTACGAGCAGTACTTC
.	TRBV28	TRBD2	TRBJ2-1	CASTGGRRHEQFF	TGTGCCAGCACGGGGGGGAGGCGGCATGAGCAGTTCTTC
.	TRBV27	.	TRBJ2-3	CASSPTGTRVDTQYF	TGTGCCAGCAGTCCAACCGGGACTCGAGTAGATACGCAGTATTTT
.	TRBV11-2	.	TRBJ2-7	CASSPRGGRNEQYF	TGTGCCAGCAGCCCCCGAGGAGGTCGAAACGAGCAGTACTTC
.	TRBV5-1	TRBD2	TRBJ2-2	CASSLPSGGTGELFF	TGCGCCAGCAGCCTCCCGAGCGGGGGCACCGGGGAGCTGTTTTTT
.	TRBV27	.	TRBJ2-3	CASSYGETDTQYF	TGTGCCAGCAGTTACGGGGAGACAGATACGCAGTATTTT
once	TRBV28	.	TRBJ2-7	CASSPASGTRSYEQYF	TGTGCCAGCAGTCCCGCTTCCGGGACAAGGTCCTACGAGCAGTACTTC
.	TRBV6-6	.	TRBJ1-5	CASSRGRGVNQPQHF	TGTGCCAGCAGTAGGGGCAGGGGTGTCAATCAGCCCCAGCATTTT
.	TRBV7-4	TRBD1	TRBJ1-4	CASSLGGQGADEKLFF	TGTGCCAGCAGCTTAGGGGGACAGGGGGCGGATGAAAAACTGTTTTTT
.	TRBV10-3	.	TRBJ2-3	CAIGRGTLPGDTQYF	TGTGCCATCGGTCGCGGGACCCTCCCGGGGGATACGCAGTATTTT
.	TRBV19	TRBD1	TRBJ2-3	CASSPRDRGPDTQYF	TGTGCCAGTAGTCCCAGGGACAGGGGCCCAGATACGCAGTATTTT
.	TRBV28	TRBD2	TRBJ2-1	CASSLYAGGIGSYNEQFF	TGTGCCAGCAGTTTATACGCCGGGGGGATTGGGTCCTACAATGAGCAGTTCTTC
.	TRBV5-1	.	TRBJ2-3	CASSLALGDTQYF	TGCGCCAGCAGCTTGGCCCTGGGAGATACGCAGTATTTT
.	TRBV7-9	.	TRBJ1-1	CASSPRQNTEAFF	TGTGCCAGCAGCCCCCGGCAGAACACTGAAGCTTTCTTT
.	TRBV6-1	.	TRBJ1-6	CASNSGSSYNSPLHF	TGTGCCAGCAACTCAGGGAGCTCCTATAATTCACCCCTCCACTTT
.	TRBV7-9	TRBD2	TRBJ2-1	CASSSTSAYNEQFF	TGTGCCAGCAGCTCGACTAGCGCTTACAATGAGCAGTTCTTC
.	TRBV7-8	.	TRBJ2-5	CASSGPLGQETQYF	TGTGCCAGCAGCGGCCCATTAGGGCAAGAGACCCAGTACTTC
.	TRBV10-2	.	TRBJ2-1	CASSEKVLQGRGEQFF	TGCGCCAGCAGTGAGAAGGTGCTCCAGGGACGGGGTGAGCAGTTCTTC
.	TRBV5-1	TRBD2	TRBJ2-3	CASSLEWGRADTQYF	TGCGCCAGCAGCTTGGAATGGGGGAGGGCAGATACGCAGTATTTT
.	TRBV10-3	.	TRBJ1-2	CAISEAGTWGYTF	TGTGCCATCAGTGAAGCGGGCACTTGGGGCTACACCTTC
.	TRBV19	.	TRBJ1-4	CASSLGRWNNEKLFF	TGTGCCAGTAGTCTAGGACGGTGGAACAATGAAAAACTGTTTTTT
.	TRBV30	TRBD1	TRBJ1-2	CAWSTGDNYGYTF	TGTGCCTGGAGCACAGGGGACAACTATGGCTACACCTTC
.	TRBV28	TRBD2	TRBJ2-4	CASSTNIAGARGKNIQYF	TGTGCCAGCAGTACCAACATAGCGGGAGCGAGGGGCAAAAACATTCAGTACTTC
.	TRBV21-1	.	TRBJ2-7	CPRGGQGSYEQYF	TGTCCCCGGGGAGGACAGGGGTCCTACGAGCAGTACTTC
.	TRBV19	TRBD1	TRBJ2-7	CASSIGPGGEQYF	TGTGCCAGTAGTATTGGTCCAGGGGGCGAGCAGTACTTC